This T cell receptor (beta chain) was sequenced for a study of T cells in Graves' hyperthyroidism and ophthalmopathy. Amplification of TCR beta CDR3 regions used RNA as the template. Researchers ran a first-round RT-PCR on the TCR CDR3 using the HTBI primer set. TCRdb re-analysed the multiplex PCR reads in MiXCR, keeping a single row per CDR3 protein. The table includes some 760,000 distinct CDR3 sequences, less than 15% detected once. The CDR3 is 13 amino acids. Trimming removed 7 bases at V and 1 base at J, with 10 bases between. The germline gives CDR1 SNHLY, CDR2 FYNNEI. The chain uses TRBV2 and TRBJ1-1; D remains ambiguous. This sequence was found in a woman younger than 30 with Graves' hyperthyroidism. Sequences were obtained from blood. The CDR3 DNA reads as TGTGCCAGCATAGGGCAGGAGAACACTGAAGCTTTCTTT. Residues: CASIGQENTEAFF.